This T cell receptor beta chain originates from a study of CD8 T cells in ankylosing spondylitis. The study, taken as a whole, reports: A motif of eight or nine highly homologous TCR beta variants was seen as apparently characteristic of ankylosing spondylitis blood.

On this clonotype: What it binds is not known.

The ends were cut back, 0 bases at V and 2 bases at J, with 10 bases in the middle. Germline lookup yields CDR1 MNHEY and CDR2 SMNVEV (reference sequence). The CDR3 spans 15 residues. In making TCR beta libraries, quantitative 5'-RACE with molecular barcodes was used. TCRdb reprocessed the 5' RACE reads with MiXCR, giving one entry per CDR3 protein. The profile shows under 450,000 distinct CDR3 sequences, 20% of them singletons. Sequencing was performed on blood, either unsorted or a sorted T cell fraction (not recorded which). The rearrangement joins TRBV27 to TRBJ1-1; D might be TRBD1 (5 bases). The receptor was isolated from a male donor with ankylosing spondylitis or in good health (not recorded which). The CDR3 sequence is CASSLSVGLNTEAFF. The DNA of the CDR3 is TGTGCCAGCAGTTTATCTGTGGGGCTTAACACTGAAGCTTTCTTT.